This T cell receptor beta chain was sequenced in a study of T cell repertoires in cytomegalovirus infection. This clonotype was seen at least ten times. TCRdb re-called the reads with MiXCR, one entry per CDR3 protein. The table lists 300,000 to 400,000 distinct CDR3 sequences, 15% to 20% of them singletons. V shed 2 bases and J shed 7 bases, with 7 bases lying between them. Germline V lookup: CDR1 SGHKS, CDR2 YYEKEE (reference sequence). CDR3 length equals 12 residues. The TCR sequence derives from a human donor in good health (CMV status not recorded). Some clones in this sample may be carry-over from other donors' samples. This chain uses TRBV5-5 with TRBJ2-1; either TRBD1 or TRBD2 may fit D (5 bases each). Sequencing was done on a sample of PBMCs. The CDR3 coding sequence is TGTGCCAGCAGCTTCTGGGGGAATGAGCAGTTCTTC. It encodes CASSFWGNEQFF.